Each of the 22 T cell receptor beta chains below was sequenced from the same sample in a study of graft-versus-host responses after intestinal transplantation. Assay: immunoSEQ multiplex PCR; the TCRdb copy retains only in-frame clones and omits some. The profile covers some 46,000 clones, with approximately 92% appearing a single time and 5.5% to 6% taken by the ten largest. Material: PBMCs, obtained about 800 days after a first intestinal transplant, on the day of a second. The receptors shown here come from a human patient who received an intestinal transplant, so some T cells may come from the graft donor.

V and J are TRBV29-1 and TRBJ2-7; 7 nucleotides agree with TRBD1. The CDR3 loop spans 15 amino acids. V lost 1 base, J lost 0 bases, and 6 bases stayed unmatched. Germline assignment: CDR1 SQVTM and CDR2 ANQGSEA. CDR3 nucleotide sequence: TGCAGCGTTGAAGGAATCGGGACAGCCTCCTACGAGCAGTACTTC. Its translation is CSVEGIGTASYEQYF.

In its sample, this clone was seen once. The CDR3 protein is CASSVSSGSRREQYF. CDR3 DNA: TGTGCCAGCAGCGTATCCTCCGGGAGTCGTCGCGAGCAGTACTTC. V usage is TRBV9 and J usage is TRBJ2-7; a weak D match, TRBD2 (6 bases). CDR3 length equals 15 residues. The ends were cut back, 1 base at V and 6 bases at J, with 17 bases in the middle. CDR1 is SGDLS, CDR2 YYNGEE, per germline. The full variable domain, its missing parts supplied by reference TRBV9 and TRBJ2-7, is DSGVTQTPKHLITATGQRVTLRCSPRSGDLSVYWYQQSLDQGLQFLIQYYNGEERAKGNILERFSAQQFPDLHSELNLSSLELGDSALYFCASSVSSGSRREQYFGPGTRLTVT.

This clone was recorded only once. CDR3 sequence reads: CASSTDRDRGPQHF. The CDR3 DNA is TGTGCCAGCAGTACAGACAGGGACCGCGGGCCCCAGCATTTT. The J gene is TRBJ1-5, the V gene TRBV6-5; 7 bases line up with TRBD1. Germline assignment: CDR1 MNHEY and CDR2 SVGAGI. Losses at the gene ends were 5 bases for V and 9 bases for J; bases not matched to a gene: 10. The CDR3 spans 14 residues.

The V and J genes are TRBV30 and TRBJ1-6; a weak D match, TRBD1 (5 bases). The CDR3 has 16 amino acids. Germline CDR1 is GTSNPN and CDR2 is SVGIG (reference sequence). Trimming left V 3 bases short and J 10 bases short, with 22 bases between. CDR3 nucleotide sequence: TGTGCCTGGAGACCTGGGGCGAGGGTGGTTCGGTCACCCCTCCACTTT. Its translation: CAWRPGARVVRSPLHF.

This chain links TRBV19 with TRBJ1-6; D is undetermined. This CDR3 contains 13 residues. Germline V gene sequence: CDR1 LNHDA, CDR2 SQIVND (reference sequence). V was shortened by 5 bases and J by 7 bases, with 9 bases between the two germline ends. Here the CDR3 reads CASSRRENSPLHF. The CDR3 bases are TGTGCCAGTAGTCGAAGGGAGAATTCACCCCTCCACTTT.

This clone appeared a single time. The chain carries TRBV11-2 and TRBJ2-3; 13 bases are a match to TRBD2. The junction had 8 bases not matched to a gene; V was cut back by 3 bases and J by 2 bases. This CDR3 contains 18 residues. The germline V gene has CDR1 SGHAT and CDR2 FQNNGV. The CDR3 region has the DNA TGTGCCAGCAGCTTCCGTGGACTAGCGGGAGTCTCCACAGATACGCAGTATTTT. Its translation is CASSFRGLAGVSTDTQYF.

The V and J genes are TRBV6-5 and TRBJ2-5, with 11 bases fitting TRBD2. Germline loops: CDR1 MNHEY, CDR2 SVGAGI. V shed 3 bases and J 5 bases; nucleotides not matched to a gene: 5. CDR3 length: 15 amino acids. The CDR3 DNA sequence: TGTGCCAGCAGTTATAGCGGGAGGGGGTGGGAGACCCAGTACTTC. It specifies CASSYSGRGWETQYF.

This clone occurred once. The chain carries TRBV7-9 and TRBJ2-5; possibly TRBD2 for D (6 bases). In germline, CDR1 is SEHNR, CDR2 FQNEAQ (reference sequence). Trimming cost V 1 base and J 5 bases, with 14 bases left between them. CDR3 length: 15 amino acids. The CDR3 reads CASSLGRGRGETQYF. Here the CDR3 DNA reads TGTGCCAGCAGCTTAGGGAGGGGACGGGGGGAGACCCAGTACTTC.

The chain links TRBV10-3 to TRBJ2-3; 9 bases align to TRBD1. Germline CDR1 reads ENHRY; CDR2 reads SYGVKD. The CDR3 covers 16 residues. Trimming removed 3 bases from V and 1 base from J; junction bases left unmatched: 5. CDR3 loop: CAISDPWTGGTDTQYF. The CDR3 nucleotides read TGTGCCATCAGTGATCCCTGGACAGGGGGCACAGATACGCAGTATTTT.

This chain joins TRBV6-5 and TRBJ2-1; 7 positions agree with TRBD2. CDR3 length: 14 amino acids. The V segment lost 4 bases and the J segment 9 bases; nucleotides outside the gene matches: 9. CDR1 is MNHEY and CDR2 is SVGAGI in the germline V gene. In DNA, the CDR3 is TGTGCCAGCAGTTGGGACTATCCGGTCGGTGAGCAGTTCTTC. As protein: CASSWDYPVGEQFF.

This clone is a singleton in its sample. V and J are TRBV27 and TRBJ2-1; 7 bases line up with TRBD2. This CDR3 region has 15 residues. Germline CDR1 and CDR2: MNHEY and SMNVEV (reference sequence). The junction had 3 bases not matched to a gene; V was cut back by 1 base and J by 3 bases. This CDR3 is CASSLLGGDYNEQFF. CDR3 sequence (DNA): TGTGCCAGCAGTTTATTGGGGGGGGACTACAATGAGCAGTTCTTC.

This chain links TRBV9 with TRBJ2-1; TRBD2 aligns across 8 bases. Losses at the gene ends were 5 bases for V and 9 bases for J; bases not matched to a gene: 7. The CDR3 is 13 residues long. CDR1 and CDR2 (germline): SGDLS, YYNGEE. CDR3 nucleotide sequence: TGTGCCAGCAGATCTCACGGGAGGGGTGAGCAGTTCTTC. Protein: CASRSHGRGEQFF.

The V call is TRBV5-1, the J call TRBJ2-5; no reliable D call. The J call may be in error: the DNA end matches TRBJ2-7 better. This CDR3 has 14 residues. Germline CDR1 is SGHRS and CDR2 is YFSETQ. The DNA for the CDR3 is TGCGCCAGCAGCCCCTATGAAGTATACTACGAGCAGTACTTC. Translated: CASSPYEVYYEQYF.

This chain uses TRBV29-1 with TRBJ1-5; D is ambiguous. V was pared by 5 bases and J by 2 bases, with 7 bases between. The CDR3 runs 12 residues. Germline V CDR1 and CDR2: SQVTM, ANQGSEA. DNA of the CDR3: TGCAGCGTTATTCATGGCAATCAGCCCCAGCATTTT. This codes for CSVIHGNQPQHF.

The rearrangement joins TRBV27 to TRBJ1-1; tentatively, D is TRBD1 (5 bases). V dropped 3 bases and J dropped 6 bases, with 14 bases sitting between them. This CDR3 region has 14 residues. Germline V gene data show CDR1 as MNHEY and CDR2 as SMNVEV (reference sequence). The CDR3 sequence is CASSFSQGVAEAFF. The CDR3 DNA is TGTGCCAGCAGTTTCTCTCAGGGAGTCGCTGAAGCTTTCTTT.

V is TRBV27 and J is TRBJ1-3; D remains unclear. Germline CDR1 MNHEY, CDR2 SMNVEV (reference sequence). CDR3 length equals 14 residues. Trimming removed 6 bases from V and 0 bases from J, with 9 bases in between. For the CDR3, the DNA is TGTGCCAGCAGGCCCTTATCCTCTGGAAACACCATATATTTT. This translates into CASRPLSSGNTIYF.

V is TRBV4-1 and J is TRBJ2-7; D is unresolved. CDR3 length equals 15 residues. V lost 4 bases and J 4 bases, leaving 17 bases between the germline ends. In germline, CDR1 is MGHRA, CDR2 YSYEKL. The CDR3 DNA is TGCGCCAGCAGCCCCAAGGGCGTCAGCGAATACGAGCAGTACTTC. Protein: CASSPKGVSEYEQYF.

The chain has TRBV19 and TRBJ2-3, with D possibly being TRBD2 (5 bases). The germline V and J ends were trimmed by 3 bases and 0 bases, with 13 bases remaining between them. CDR3 length: 16 residues. Per germline, CDR1 LNHDA and CDR2 SQIVND (reference sequence). CDR3 residues: CASSMRGRTSTDTQYF. CDR3 DNA sequence: TGTGCCAGTAGTATGCGTGGCCGGACTAGCACAGATACGCAGTATTTT.

The V call is TRBV28, the J call TRBJ1-4; no clear D. Germline-derived CDR1 and CDR2 are MDHEN and SYDVKM. There are 11 residues in the CDR3. The V and J ends lost 6 bases and 7 bases respectively, with 6 bases between them. CDR3: CASSPGEKLFF. The DNA of the CDR3 is TGTGCCAGCAGCCCCGGTGAAAAACTGTTTTTT. The whole variable domain, remainder taken from reference TRBV28 and TRBJ1-4, is DVKVTQSSRYLVKRTGEKVFLECVQDMDHENMFWYRQDPGLGLRLIYFSYDVKMKEKGDIPEGYSVSREKKERFSLILESASTNQTSMYLCASSPGEKLFFGSGTQLSVL.

This chain uses TRBV6-4 with TRBJ2-5; D is possibly TRBD1 (5 bases). The V and J ends lost 5 bases and 2 bases respectively, with 9 bases between them. Germline CDR1 is MRHNA and CDR2 is SNTAGT. The CDR3 totals 13 residues. In DNA form, the CDR3 reads TGTGCCAGCAGTAGACAGCCGCAAGAGACCCAGTACTTC. Protein sequence: CASSRQPQETQYF.

V is TRBV27 and J is TRBJ2-7, with 8 nucleotides matching TRBD1. The CDR3 has 16 residues. The germline gives CDR1 MNHEY, CDR2 SMNVEV (reference sequence). V shed 6 bases and J 0 bases; nucleotides not matched to a gene: 10. The CDR3 region is CASSPGQGRSSYEQYF. The CDR3 DNA follows: TGTGCCAGCAGCCCAGGACAGGGTCGCAGCTCCTACGAGCAGTACTTC.

The V and J genes are TRBV28 and TRBJ2-2, with 11 bases aligning to TRBD1. The CDR3 spans 16 residues. The V segment lost 6 bases and the J segment 6 bases; nucleotides outside the gene matches: 9. Germline V gives CDR1 MDHEN, CDR2 SYDVKM. In DNA form, the CDR3 reads TGTGCCAGCAGCCAGTGGGGGACAGGGGGACCCGGGGAGCTGTTTTTT. This translates into CASSQWGTGGPGELFF.